A selection of T cell receptor beta chains follows, all from one sample in a study of T cell repertoires in ileal Crohn's disease. Measured with immunoSEQ multiplex PCR; TCRdb has only the in-frame clones, and not every one. The table has 13,000 to 15,000 clones, roughly 79% seen once. Input material: ileal tissue. Source of these receptors: an adult with Crohn's disease. Both conserved end residues are part of each CDR3. D genes are given only for firm matches. Some rows mark clone size as missing; the rest say once, few, many or name a class of expanded clone.

D gene: -
CDR3 length: 16
J gene: TRBJ2-1
clone size: few
V gene: TRBV7-9
CDR3 protein: CASSLRGSSGNSEQFF
CDR3 DNA: TGTGCCAGCAGCTTGAGGGGAAGTAGCGGAAACAGTGAGCAGTTCTTC

D gene: -
CDR3 length: 16
J gene: TRBJ1-6
clone size: -
V gene: TRBV4-2
CDR3 protein: CASSQDPARGNSPLHF
CDR3 DNA: TGTGCCAGCAGCCAAGATCCGGCCAGGGGTAATTCACCCCTCCACTTT

D gene: TRBD2
CDR3 length: 17
J gene: TRBJ2-2
clone size: -
V gene: TRBV14
CDR3 protein: CASSQDDGRWATGELFF
CDR3 DNA: TGTGCCAGCAGCCAAGATGACGGGAGGTGGGCAACCGGGGAGCTGTTTTTT

D gene: TRBD1
CDR3 length: 19
J gene: TRBJ1-5
clone size: once
V gene: TRBV19
CDR3 protein: CASRDPRDRGEGGNQPQHF
CDR3 DNA: TGTGCCAGTAGAGACCCCCGGGACAGGGGCGAAGGGGGCAATCAGCCCCAGCATTTT

D gene: -
CDR3 length: 15
J gene: TRBJ2-6
clone size: few
V gene: TRBV7-2
CDR3 protein: CASSSEGFWANVLTF
CDR3 DNA: TGTGCCAGCAGCTCAGAGGGGTTTTGGGCCAACGTCCTGACTTTC

D gene: TRBD1
CDR3 length: 17
J gene: TRBJ2-3
clone size: -
V gene: TRBV10-3
CDR3 protein: CAISESGQGWTGDTQYF
CDR3 DNA: TGTGCCATCAGTGAGTCGGGACAGGGATGGACAGGCGATACGCAGTATTTT

D gene: -
CDR3 length: 11
J gene: TRBJ2-1
clone size: -
V gene: TRBV6-1
CDR3 protein: CASTRGNEQFF
CDR3 DNA: TGTGCCAGCACGAGGGGGAATGAGCAGTTCTTC

D gene: -
CDR3 length: 12
J gene: TRBJ2-1
clone size: -
V gene: TRBV18
CDR3 protein: CASSPLNREQFF
CDR3 DNA: TGTGCCAGCTCACCACTCAACAGAGAGCAGTTCTTC

D gene: -
CDR3 length: 12
J gene: TRBJ2-4
clone size: few
V gene: TRBV7-2
CDR3 protein: CASSPTGRGQYF
CDR3 DNA: TGTGCCAGCAGCCCGACGGGTCGGGGTCAGTACTTC

D gene: TRBD1
CDR3 length: 13
J gene: TRBJ1-2
clone size: few
V gene: TRBV27
CDR3 protein: CASRIDRVGGYTF
CDR3 DNA: TGTGCCAGCAGGATTGACAGGGTGGGAGGCTACACCTTC

D gene: -
CDR3 length: 15
J gene: TRBJ2-3
clone size: -
V gene: TRBV5-6
CDR3 protein: CASSTLGGETDTQYF
CDR3 DNA: TGTGCCAGCAGCACGCTAGGGGGGGAGACAGATACGCAGTATTTT

D gene: -
CDR3 length: 13
J gene: TRBJ1-2
clone size: medium-sized
V gene: TRBV4-1
CDR3 protein: CASSQEDYYGYTF
CDR3 DNA: TGCGCCAGCAGCCAAGAAGACTACTATGGCTACACCTTC

D gene: -
CDR3 length: 13
J gene: TRBJ1-2
clone size: -
V gene: TRBV6-5
CDR3 protein: CASSLAANYGYTF
CDR3 DNA: TGTGCCAGCAGTTTAGCAGCTAACTATGGCTACACCTTC

D gene: TRBD1
CDR3 length: 15
J gene: TRBJ1-1
clone size: few
V gene: TRBV18
CDR3 protein: CASSPGQGAQRKAFF
CDR3 DNA: TGTGCCAGCTCACCAGGACAGGGGGCGCAAAGAAAAGCTTTCTTT

D gene: -
CDR3 length: 15
J gene: TRBJ2-3
clone size: -
V gene: TRBV30
CDR3 protein: CAWRSGRTSTDTQYF
CDR3 DNA: TGTGCCTGGAGGTCGGGACGGACTAGCACAGATACGCAGTATTTT

D gene: TRBD2
CDR3 length: 15
J gene: TRBJ2-7
clone size: -
V gene: TRBV6-5
CDR3 protein: CASSPRRERAYEQYF
CDR3 DNA: TGTGCCAGCAGCCCCCGGCGGGAGAGGGCCTACGAGCAGTACTTC

D gene: -
CDR3 length: 13
J gene: TRBJ2-3
clone size: -
V gene: TRBV10-3
CDR3 protein: CAISDRGSDTQYF
CDR3 DNA: TGTGCCATCAGTGATCGCGGCTCAGATACGCAGTATTTT

D gene: -
CDR3 length: 13
J gene: TRBJ2-3
clone size: -
V gene: TRBV5-1
CDR3 protein: CASSTPFTDTQYF
CDR3 DNA: TGCGCCAGCAGTACCCCCTTCACAGATACGCAGTATTTT

D gene: TRBD2
CDR3 length: 16
J gene: TRBJ2-1
clone size: -
V gene: TRBV18
CDR3 protein: CASSPGSGGAFNEQFF
CDR3 DNA: TGTGCCAGCTCACCAGGTAGCGGGGGGGCCTTCAATGAGCAGTTCTTC

D gene: TRBD1
CDR3 length: 15
J gene: TRBJ1-2
clone size: -
V gene: TRBV27
CDR3 protein: CASSLGSGGVYGYTF
CDR3 DNA: TGTGCCAGCAGTTTAGGGTCAGGGGGCGTCTATGGCTACACCTTC

D gene: -
CDR3 length: 15
J gene: TRBJ2-1
clone size: -
V gene: TRBV9
CDR3 protein: CASSPTGTKGNEQFF
CDR3 DNA: TGTGCCAGCAGCCCGACCGGGACCAAGGGTAATGAGCAGTTCTTC

D gene: -
CDR3 length: 16
J gene: TRBJ1-4
clone size: few
V gene: TRBV5-5
CDR3 protein: CASSLTQVGVGEKLFF
CDR3 DNA: TGTGCCAGCAGCTTGACCCAGGTCGGGGTGGGTGAAAAACTGTTTTTT

D gene: TRBD2
CDR3 length: 16
J gene: TRBJ2-3
clone size: -
V gene: TRBV5-8
CDR3 protein: CASSLGGTSTTDTQYF
CDR3 DNA: TGTGCCAGCAGCTTGGGTGGGACTAGTACCACAGATACGCAGTATTTT

D gene: -
CDR3 length: 11
J gene: TRBJ2-1
clone size: -
V gene: TRBV28
CDR3 protein: CASYGENEQFF
CDR3 DNA: TGTGCCAGCTACGGAGAAAATGAGCAGTTCTTC

D gene: TRBD2
CDR3 length: 17
J gene: TRBJ2-1
clone size: -
V gene: TRBV9
CDR3 protein: CASSTQSLAGGRNEQFF
CDR3 DNA: TGTGCCAGCAGCACTCAGTCCCTAGCGGGGGGGCGGAATGAGCAGTTCTTC

D gene: -
CDR3 length: 14
J gene: TRBJ1-2
clone size: -
V gene: TRBV4-3
CDR3 protein: CASSHTISNYGYTF
CDR3 DNA: TGCGCCAGCAGCCACACCATTTCTAACTATGGCTACACCTTC

D gene: -
CDR3 length: 13
J gene: TRBJ1-1
clone size: -
V gene: TRBV6-5
CDR3 protein: CASSYLQAGEAFF
CDR3 DNA: TGTGCCAGCAGTTATCTCCAGGCGGGGGAAGCTTTCTTT

D gene: TRBD2
CDR3 length: 16
J gene: TRBJ2-3
clone size: -
V gene: TRBV10-3
CDR3 protein: CAISELAGLGANTQYF
CDR3 DNA: TGTGCCATCAGTGAACTAGCGGGCCTCGGTGCGAATACGCAGTATTTT

D gene: -
CDR3 length: 11
J gene: TRBJ2-7
clone size: -
V gene: TRBV29-1
CDR3 protein: CSVYTNYEQYF
CDR3 DNA: TGCAGCGTTTATACAAACTACGAGCAGTACTTC

D gene: -
CDR3 length: 13
J gene: TRBJ2-7
clone size: -
V gene: TRBV6-5
CDR3 protein: CATAPDWGYEQYF
CDR3 DNA: TGTGCCACAGCCCCCGACTGGGGGTACGAGCAGTACTTC

D gene: -
CDR3 length: 12
J gene: TRBJ2-5
clone size: -
V gene: TRBV29-1
CDR3 protein: CSVEEVAETQYF
CDR3 DNA: TGCAGCGTTGAAGAAGTAGCAGAGACCCAGTACTTC

D gene: -
CDR3 length: 15
J gene: TRBJ1-4
clone size: -
V gene: TRBV4-3
CDR3 protein: CASSQERQINEKLFF
CDR3 DNA: TGCGCCAGCAGCCAAGAGCGGCAGATTAATGAAAAACTGTTTTTT

D gene: -
CDR3 length: 14
J gene: TRBJ1-6
clone size: -
V gene: TRBV6-1
CDR3 protein: CASSDRGGRSPLHF
CDR3 DNA: TGTGCCAGCAGTGACAGGGGAGGACGTTCACCCCTCCACTTT

D gene: -
CDR3 length: 13
J gene: TRBJ2-5
clone size: -
V gene: TRBV2
CDR3 protein: CASSFTGTETQYF
CDR3 DNA: TGTGCCAGCAGCTTTACAGGGACTGAGACCCAGTACTTC

D gene: -
CDR3 length: 15
J gene: TRBJ2-6
clone size: -
V gene: TRBV9
CDR3 protein: CASSVVVSGANVLTF
CDR3 DNA: TGTGCCAGCAGCGTAGTTGTCTCTGGGGCCAACGTCCTGACTTTC

D gene: -
CDR3 length: 15
J gene: TRBJ1-2
clone size: -
V gene: TRBV4-1
CDR3 protein: CASSQAPVAGRGYTF
CDR3 DNA: TGCGCCAGCAGCCAAGCACCAGTGGCGGGACGCGGCTACACCTTC

D gene: -
CDR3 length: 14
J gene: TRBJ1-1
clone size: -
V gene: TRBV2
CDR3 protein: CASSVGGIYTEAFF
CDR3 DNA: TGTGCCAGCAGTGTAGGGGGAATTTACACTGAAGCTTTCTTT

D gene: TRBD1
CDR3 length: 15
J gene: TRBJ1-2
clone size: -
V gene: TRBV5-5
CDR3 protein: CASSAKDRVPYGYTF
CDR3 DNA: TGTGCCAGCAGCGCCAAGGACAGGGTTCCGTACGGCTACACCTTC

D gene: TRBD1
CDR3 length: 14
J gene: TRBJ1-1
clone size: -
V gene: TRBV29-1
CDR3 protein: CSVHLGQTNTEAFF
CDR3 DNA: TGCAGCGTTCATTTGGGACAGACGAACACTGAAGCTTTCTTT

D gene: -
CDR3 length: 14
J gene: TRBJ2-7
clone size: -
V gene: TRBV9
CDR3 protein: CASSVDGHSYEQYF
CDR3 DNA: TGTGCCAGCAGCGTGGACGGTCACTCCTACGAGCAGTACTTC

D gene: -
CDR3 length: 15
J gene: TRBJ1-4
clone size: -
V gene: TRBV5-1
CDR3 protein: CASSLRASEREKLFF
CDR3 DNA: TGCGCCAGCAGCTTGCGGGCATCAGAGAGGGAAAAACTGTTTTTT

D gene: -
CDR3 length: 15
J gene: TRBJ2-3
clone size: -
V gene: TRBV5-8
CDR3 protein: CASSFSGGSTDTQYF
CDR3 DNA: TGTGCCAGCAGCTTTTCGGGCGGAAGCACAGATACGCAGTATTTT

D gene: TRBD2
CDR3 length: 17
J gene: TRBJ2-2
clone size: -
V gene: TRBV19
CDR3 protein: CASKQGTSGRETGELFF
CDR3 DNA: TGTGCCAGTAAACAAGGGACTAGCGGGAGAGAGACCGGGGAGCTGTTTTTT

D gene: TRBD1
CDR3 length: 13
J gene: TRBJ2-1
clone size: once
V gene: TRBV18
CDR3 protein: CASSLRDRPEQFF
CDR3 DNA: TGTGCCAGCTCACTACGGGACAGGCCTGAGCAGTTCTTC

D gene: -
CDR3 length: 14
J gene: TRBJ1-5
clone size: -
V gene: TRBV27
CDR3 protein: CASSPRVKNQPQHF
CDR3 DNA: TGTGCCAGCAGTCCCCGGGTAAAGAATCAGCCCCAGCATTTT